The 19 T cell receptor beta chains presented below share a single source sample, sequenced in a study of T cell responses to AZD1222 COVID-19 vaccine. Libraries were prepared by immunoSEQ multiplex PCR; TCRdb keeps only in-frame clonotypes and omits some of them. The table lists some 130,000 clones, about nine tenths of them singletons, with roughly a sixth in the top ten. Sequencing was performed on peripheral blood, taken on day 0 of MenACWY control vaccination. Every receptor here comes from an adult in good health.

The chain carries TRBV3-1 (or the pseudogene TRBV3-2) and TRBJ2-5; TRBD2 matches at 10 bases. After removal of 0 bases from V and 8 bases from J, the junction contained 3 bases not matched to a gene. The CDR3 is made up of 14 amino acids. Per germline, CDR1 LGHDT and CDR2 YNNKEL (reference sequence). The CDR3 loop reads CASSQEWTSGTQYF. The CDR3 DNA reads TGTGCCAGCAGCCAAGAGTGGACTAGCGGTACCCAGTACTTC.

This clone was recorded only once. V is TRBV4-1 and J is TRBJ1-2, with TRBD1 as a possible D gene (5 bases). V was trimmed by 3 bases and J by 6 bases, leaving 14 bases between them. CDR3 length: 14 residues. Germline CDR1 is MGHRA and CDR2 is YSYEKL. The CDR3 protein is CASSQIPGTDGYTF. CDR3 nucleotide sequence: TGCGCCAGCAGCCAGATCCCCGGGACGGATGGCTACACCTTC.

This clone is a singleton in its sample. This rearrangement joins TRBV27 to TRBJ1-5, with no clear D. V was pared by 6 bases and J by 1 base, with 7 bases between. The CDR3 length is 13 residues. Germline V gene lookup returns CDR1 MNHEY and CDR2 SMNVEV (reference sequence). The chain's CDR3 is CASSRESNQPQHF. CDR3 nucleotides: TGTGCCAGCAGCCGGGAGAGCAATCAGCCCCAGCATTTT.

This chain joins TRBV5-1 and TRBJ2-2; 13 bases agree with TRBD2. CDR1 and CDR2 (germline): SGHRS, YFSETQ. V shed 4 bases, J shed 0 bases, and the junction held 6 bases outside the gene matches. The CDR3 extends over 18 amino acids. CDR3 residues: CASSRSGTSGANTGELFF. The CDR3 DNA is TGCGCCAGCAGCCGTTCCGGGACTAGCGGGGCGAACACCGGGGAGCTGTTTTTT.

This sequence joins TRBV28 and TRBJ1-5; a weak D match, TRBD1 (6 bases). V lost 6 bases and J 4 bases, leaving 16 bases between the germline ends. CDR1 MDHEN and CDR2 SYDVKM come from the germline V gene. This CDR3 has 15 residues. The CDR3 here is CASREGTLGNQPQHF. DNA for the CDR3: TGTGCCAGCAGGGAGGGGACACTGGGGAATCAGCCCCAGCATTTT.

V is TRBV6-5 and J is TRBJ1-2, with 7 bases identical to TRBD1. J was trimmed by 2 bases and V by 7 bases; bases with no gene match: 4. Germline values: CDR1 MNHEY, CDR2 SVGAGI. CDR3 length equals 13 residues. The CDR3 nucleotides read TGTGCCAGCAAAGACAGGGTGAACTATGGCTACACCTTC. Its protein product is CASKDRVNYGYTF.

The chain has TRBV28 and TRBJ2-1; D is perhaps TRBD1 (6 bases). V was clipped by 6 bases and J by 3 bases, with 15 bases between them. There are 15 residues in the CDR3. Germline-derived CDR1 and CDR2 are MDHEN and SYDVKM. CDR3 in amino acids: CASRTGTSSYNEQFF. In DNA, the CDR3 is TGTGCCAGCAGAACGGGGACAAGCAGCTACAATGAGCAGTTCTTC.

This rearrangement joins TRBV4-1 to TRBJ1-5, with no clear D. The germline V gene encodes CDR1 MGHRA and CDR2 YSYEKL. The CDR3 has 16 residues. Deletions cut 2 bases from V and 2 bases from J, with 13 bases between. CDR3 region: CASSQQPGIRNQPQHF. CDR3 coding DNA: TGCGCCAGCAGCCAACAACCGGGCATACGCAATCAGCCCCAGCATTTT.

The rearrangement links TRBV3-1 (or the pseudogene TRBV3-2) to TRBJ1-1, with D hard to call. V was pared by 8 bases and J by 2 bases, with 12 bases between. Germline CDR1 LGHDT, CDR2 YNNKEL (reference sequence). The CDR3 contains 13 residues. CDR3 protein: CASAGRINTEAFF. CDR3 coding DNA: TGTGCCAGCGCCGGGAGGATCAACACTGAAGCTTTCTTT.

This rearrangement joins TRBV15 to TRBJ1-2; the D is unclear. V gave up 1 base and J gave up 4 bases, with 13 bases separating them. Looked up from germline, CDR1 is LNHNV and CDR2 is YYDKDF (reference sequence). The CDR3 runs to 15 residues. CDR3 coding DNA: TGTGCCACCAGCAGAGCTAGCGGGTCCGGCTATGGCTACACCTTC. It is translated as CATSRASGSGYGYTF.

The chain recombines TRBV7-3 with TRBJ2-1; 11 positions agree with TRBD2. This CDR3 contains 15 residues. Trimming removed 5 bases from V and 9 bases from J; junction bases left unmatched: 9. The germline V gene encodes CDR1 SGHTA and CDR2 FQGTGA. CDR3 nucleotide sequence: TGTGCCAGCAGCCCCCAGGCTAGCGGGAGGAGTGAGCAGTTCTTC. This gives the protein CASSPQASGRSEQFF. Using reference TRBV7-3 and TRBJ2-1 for the parts outside the CDR3, the full variable domain is GAGVSQTPSNKVTEKGKYVELRCDPISGHTALYWYRQSLGQGPEFLIYFQGTGAADDSGLPNDRFFAVRPEGSVSTLKIQRTERGDSAVYLCASSPQASGRSEQFFGPGTRLTVL.

DNA for the CDR3: TGTGCCAGCAGCGAGGCAGGATCAGTCAGAGACACCATATATTTT. It is translated as CASSEAGSVRDTIYF. The genes are TRBV9 and TRBJ1-3; no reliable D call. Trimming pared 3 bases from V and 8 bases from J, leaving 18 bases between. The germline V gene has CDR1 SGDLS and CDR2 YYNGEE. The CDR3 covers 15 residues. Full variable domain (outside the CDR3, taken from reference TRBV9 and TRBJ1-3): DSGVTQTPKHLITATGQRVTLRCSPRSGDLSVYWYQQSLDQGLQFLIQYYNGEERAKGNILERFSAQQFPDLHSELNLSSLELGDSALYFCASSEAGSVRDTIYFGEGSWLTVV.

The chain recombines TRBV6-1 with TRBJ1-2; 9 bases are a match to TRBD1. CDR3 size: 15 residues. Germline V lookup: CDR1 MNHNS, CDR2 SASEGT. Trimming at V came to 1 base and at J to 7 bases, leaving 7 bases not matched to a gene. The CDR3 region has the DNA TGTGCCAGCAGTGAAGTTGGGAGACAGGGGGGTGGCTACACCTTC. It yields the protein CASSEVGRQGGGYTF.

The gene calls are TRBV10-2 and TRBJ2-1; D is uncertain. This CDR3 spans 13 amino acids. V dropped 6 bases and J dropped 8 bases, with 14 bases sitting between them. Germline V gene data show CDR1 as WSHSY and CDR2 as SAAADI. The CDR3 region is CASSPPPRHEQFF. The CDR3 coding sequence is TGCGCCAGCAGCCCCCCACCTAGGCATGAGCAGTTCTTC.

This chain connects TRBV28 to TRBJ1-4; D gene uncertain. Germline CDR1 reads MDHEN; CDR2 reads SYDVKM. The CDR3 sequence is 14 residues long. Trimming stripped 3 bases from V and 5 bases from J, with 10 bases between. Written as DNA, the CDR3 is TGTGCCAGCAGTTTTGGGGTTCGGAATGAAAAACTGTTTTTT. As protein: CASSFGVRNEKLFF.

The count of this clone is one. J is TRBJ1-3 and V is TRBV27; D not resolved. The V end lost 3 bases, the J end lost 0 bases, and 3 bases lay between the germline ends. This CDR3 has 13 amino acids. Germline CDR1 is MNHEY and CDR2 is SMNVEV (reference sequence). The CDR3 nucleotides are TGTGCCAGCAGTTTTAACTCTGGAAACACCATATATTTT. It translates to CASSFNSGNTIYF.

The chain carries TRBV5-4 and TRBJ2-5; 7 bases align to TRBD1. Looked up from germline, CDR1 is SGHNT and CDR2 is YYREEE (reference sequence). V shed 4 bases, J shed 7 bases, and the junction held 10 bases outside the gene matches. This CDR3 contains 14 residues. The CDR3 DNA is TGTGCCAGCAGCCACGGGACAGCCCTTGGGACCCAGTACTTC. It specifies CASSHGTALGTQYF.

The genes are TRBV28 and TRBJ2-3; D is unclear. The CDR3 sequence is 11 residues long. V lost 1 base to trimming and J lost 4 bases, with 0 bases between them. The germline CDR1 and CDR2 sequences are MDHEN and SYDVKM. Written as DNA, the CDR3 is TGTGCCAGCAGTTTATCAGATACGCAGTATTTT. Residues: CASSLSDTQYF.

This chain links TRBV28 with TRBJ2-7; D may be TRBD1 or TRBD2 (6 bases each). This CDR3 region has 16 residues. Germline CDR1 reads MDHEN; CDR2 reads SYDVKM. The V and J ends lost 7 bases and 2 bases respectively, with 21 bases between them. CDR3 protein: CASIAGWGDKPYEQYF. The CDR3 bases are TGTGCCAGCATTGCTGGATGGGGGGACAAACCCTACGAGCAGTACTTC. Using reference TRBV28 and TRBJ2-7 for the parts outside the CDR3, the full variable domain is DVKVTQSSRYLVKRTGEKVFLECVQDMDHENMFWYRQDPGLGLRLIYFSYDVKMKEKGDIPEGYSVSREKKERFSLILESASTNQTSMYLCASIAGWGDKPYEQYFGPGTRLTVT.